These T cell receptor beta chains were read from a single sample in a study of a mutant IDH1 vaccine in newly diagnosed glioma. Assay: immunoSEQ multiplex PCR; the TCRdb copy retains only in-frame clones and omits some. The table includes some 35,000 clones, 75% detected once. No antigen is known for these receptors. The sample consisted of PBMCs, taken from a glioma patient whose treatment included an IDH1 peptide vaccine. Every receptor here comes from a man aged 35-49 years with glioma. CDR3s include the opening cysteine and the closing phenylalanine or tryptophan. The D gene is left open where the match is weak. Clone size is shown for a subset of rows, as once, few, many or a class of expanded clone.

V gene: TRBV5-4; J gene: TRBJ2-2; clone size: -; D gene: TRBD1; CDR3 protein: CATRPGQGVTGELFF; CDR3 DNA: TGTGCCACTCGACCGGGACAGGGGGTTACCGGGGAGCTGTTTTTT
V gene: TRBV11-3; J gene: TRBJ2-3; clone size: once; D gene: -; CDR3 protein: CASSLEQTYTQYF; CDR3 DNA: TGTGCCAGCAGCCTGGAACAGACTTATACGCAGTATTTT
V gene: TRBV6-5; J gene: TRBJ2-5; clone size: few; D gene: TRBD2; CDR3 protein: CASSSSGLPETQYF; CDR3 DNA: TGTGCCAGCAGTTCCTCGGGACTACCAGAGACCCAGTACTTC
V gene: TRBV5-6; J gene: TRBJ1-2; clone size: -; D gene: -; CDR3 protein: CASSLASREYGYTF; CDR3 DNA: TGTGCCAGCAGCTTGGCGAGCAGGGAGTACGGCTACACCTTC
V gene: TRBV9; J gene: TRBJ2-1; clone size: -; D gene: TRBD2; CDR3 protein: CASSVGGTSVQLYNEQFF; CDR3 DNA: TGTGCCAGCAGCGTAGGGGGGACTAGCGTTCAACTCTACAATGAGCAGTTCTTC
V gene: TRBV21-1; J gene: TRBJ2-3; clone size: -; D gene: -; CDR3 protein: CASSKLAGSTDTQYF; CDR3 DNA: TGTGCCAGCAGCAAATTGGCAGGGAGCACAGATACGCAGTATTTT
V gene: TRBV11-2; J gene: TRBJ2-3; clone size: -; D gene: TRBD1; CDR3 protein: CASSRTGARYDTQYF; CDR3 DNA: TGTGCCAGCAGCCGAACAGGGGCGAGATATGATACGCAGTATTTT
V gene: TRBV30; J gene: TRBJ2-6; clone size: -; D gene: TRBD1; CDR3 protein: CAWIRDRGRSGANVLTF; CDR3 DNA: TGTGCCTGGATCCGGGACAGGGGGCGATCTGGGGCCAACGTCCTGACTTTC
V gene: TRBV5-6; J gene: TRBJ1-1; clone size: -; D gene: -; CDR3 protein: CASSLGDTEAFF; CDR3 DNA: TGTGCCAGCAGCTTAGGGGACACTGAAGCTTTCTTT
V gene: TRBV27; J gene: TRBJ2-1; clone size: -; D gene: -; CDR3 protein: CASSLTAETLGQFF; CDR3 DNA: TGTGCCAGCAGTTTAACGGCGGAGACCCTGGGGCAGTTCTTC
V gene: TRBV29-1; J gene: TRBJ2-3; clone size: -; D gene: TRBD2; CDR3 protein: CSVDGTSGKTDTQYF; CDR3 DNA: TGCAGCGTTGATGGGACTAGCGGGAAAACAGATACGCAGTATTTT
V gene: TRBV7-6; J gene: TRBJ2-1; clone size: -; D gene: -; CDR3 protein: CASSPIQRPLEQFF; CDR3 DNA: TGTGCCAGCAGCCCCATCCAGCGCCCTCTTGAGCAGTTCTTC
V gene: TRBV4-2; J gene: TRBJ2-7; clone size: few; D gene: TRBD2; CDR3 protein: CASSQEPAGESYEQYF; CDR3 DNA: TGTGCCAGCAGCCAAGAGCCAGCGGGAGAATCCTACGAGCAGTACTTC
V gene: TRBV7-9; J gene: TRBJ1-4; clone size: -; D gene: -; CDR3 protein: CASSLGAGKRSTNEKLFF; CDR3 DNA: TGTGCCAGCAGCTTAGGAGCTGGGAAGAGATCAACTAATGAAAAACTGTTTTTT
V gene: TRBV19; J gene: TRBJ2-1; clone size: -; D gene: TRBD1; CDR3 protein: CASRPTGTGYNEQFF; CDR3 DNA: TGTGCCAGTAGGCCCACCGGGACAGGCTACAATGAGCAGTTCTTC
V gene: TRBV9; J gene: TRBJ2-2; clone size: -; D gene: -; CDR3 protein: CASSVEGANTGELFF; CDR3 DNA: TGTGCCAGCAGCGTAGAAGGGGCGAACACCGGGGAGCTGTTTTTT
V gene: TRBV7-2; J gene: TRBJ1-5; clone size: -; D gene: -; CDR3 protein: CASSSGPLSNQPQHF; CDR3 DNA: TGTGCCAGCAGCTCTGGACCCCTCAGCAATCAGCCCCAGCATTTT
V gene: TRBV2; J gene: TRBJ1-3; clone size: -; D gene: -; CDR3 protein: CASSGWVAGNTIYF; CDR3 DNA: TGTGCCAGCAGTGGGTGGGTGGCCGGAAACACCATATATTTT
V gene: TRBV6-5; J gene: TRBJ2-2; clone size: few; D gene: -; CDR3 protein: CASSSPLAGVDGELFF; CDR3 DNA: TGTGCCAGCAGTTCGCCCCTGGCAGGGGTGGACGGGGAGCTGTTTTTT
V gene: TRBV2; J gene: TRBJ2-6; clone size: -; D gene: -; CDR3 protein: CASSADTSSGANVLTF; CDR3 DNA: TGTGCCAGCAGTGCGGACACCTCCTCTGGGGCCAACGTCCTGACTTTC
V gene: TRBV19; J gene: TRBJ2-3; clone size: -; D gene: -; CDR3 protein: CASSKAFTDTQYF; CDR3 DNA: TGTGCCAGTAGTAAGGCATTCACAGATACGCAGTATTTT
V gene: TRBV6-1; J gene: TRBJ2-2; clone size: -; D gene: -; CDR3 protein: CASSETSWGNGELFF; CDR3 DNA: TGTGCCAGCAGTGAAACCTCATGGGGGAACGGGGAGCTGTTTTTT
V gene: TRBV6-6; J gene: TRBJ2-1; clone size: -; D gene: -; CDR3 protein: CASTPGWNNEQFF; CDR3 DNA: TGTGCCAGCACCCCGGGGTGGAACAATGAGCAGTTCTTC
V gene: TRBV19; J gene: TRBJ1-2; clone size: -; D gene: -; CDR3 protein: CASSIIVGQKNGYTF; CDR3 DNA: TGTGCCAGTAGTATCATAGTAGGACAGAAGAATGGCTACACCTTC
V gene: TRBV5-4; J gene: TRBJ2-7; clone size: -; D gene: -; CDR3 protein: CASSWFSYEQYF; CDR3 DNA: TGTGCCAGCAGCTGGTTCTCCTACGAGCAGTACTTC
V gene: TRBV7-2; J gene: TRBJ2-2; clone size: -; D gene: TRBD1; CDR3 protein: CASSLGVRQGNTGELFF; CDR3 DNA: TGTGCCAGCAGCTTAGGTGTAAGACAGGGAAACACCGGGGAGCTGTTTTTT
V gene: TRBV6-5; J gene: TRBJ2-1; clone size: -; D gene: -; CDR3 protein: CASSYEGEQFF; CDR3 DNA: TGTGCCAGCAGTTACGAGGGTGAGCAGTTCTTC
V gene: TRBV6-1; J gene: TRBJ1-1; clone size: medium-sized; D gene: TRBD1; CDR3 protein: CASSDPRTGEWRTEAFF; CDR3 DNA: TGTGCCAGCAGTGACCCGAGGACAGGGGAGTGGCGGACTGAAGCTTTCTTT
V gene: TRBV21-1; J gene: TRBJ2-3; clone size: -; D gene: -; CDR3 protein: CASSKTGTTSTDTQYF; CDR3 DNA: TGTGCCAGCAGCAAGACAGGGACCACTAGCACAGATACGCAGTATTTT
V gene: TRBV19; J gene: TRBJ1-1; clone size: -; D gene: -; CDR3 protein: CASNPFGGESAEAFF; CDR3 DNA: TGTGCCAGTAATCCGTTCGGGGGCGAGTCGGCTGAAGCTTTCTTT
V gene: TRBV29-1; J gene: TRBJ1-1; clone size: -; D gene: -; CDR3 protein: CSVDMGNTEAFF; CDR3 DNA: TGCAGCGTTGACATGGGTAATACTGAAGCTTTCTTT
V gene: TRBV19; J gene: TRBJ2-7; clone size: -; D gene: TRBD2; CDR3 protein: CASSPAGLAGVLDEQYF; CDR3 DNA: TGTGCCAGTAGCCCAGCGGGACTAGCGGGAGTCCTGGACGAGCAGTACTTC
V gene: TRBV29-1; J gene: TRBJ2-7; clone size: few; D gene: -; CDR3 protein: CSATESSYEQYF; CDR3 DNA: TGCAGCGCTACGGAGAGCTCCTACGAGCAGTACTTC
V gene: TRBV11-2; J gene: TRBJ2-2; clone size: few; D gene: TRBD1; CDR3 protein: CASRSGTGGYTGELFF; CDR3 DNA: TGTGCCAGCAGGTCCGGGACAGGGGGATACACCGGGGAGCTGTTTTTT
V gene: TRBV25-1; J gene: TRBJ2-1; clone size: -; D gene: TRBD2; CDR3 protein: CASSEYQEGTSGSNGQFF; CDR3 DNA: TGTGCCAGCAGTGAATATCAGGAGGGGACTAGCGGGAGTAATGGGCAGTTCTTC
V gene: TRBV9; J gene: TRBJ2-7; clone size: -; D gene: TRBD2; CDR3 protein: CASSVGSGRSLYEQYF; CDR3 DNA: TGTGCCAGCAGCGTGGGTAGCGGGAGATCGTTGTACGAGCAGTACTTC
V gene: TRBV2; J gene: TRBJ2-2; clone size: once; D gene: TRBD2; CDR3 protein: CASRGGSRDTGELFF; CDR3 DNA: TGTGCCAGCAGGGGCGGGAGTAGGGACACCGGGGAGCTGTTTTTT
V gene: TRBV19; J gene: TRBJ1-5; clone size: few; D gene: -; CDR3 protein: CASTQGVGYQPQHF; CDR3 DNA: TGTGCCAGTACGCAGGGAGTAGGGTATCAGCCCCAGCATTTT
V gene: TRBV19; J gene: TRBJ1-3; clone size: -; D gene: -; CDR3 protein: CASSMIRQFSGNTIYF; CDR3 DNA: TGTGCCAGTAGTATGATCAGGCAATTCTCTGGAAACACCATATATTTT
V gene: TRBV15; J gene: TRBJ1-1; clone size: -; D gene: -; CDR3 protein: CATSRKGDEAFF; CDR3 DNA: TGTGCCACCAGCAGAAAGGGAGATGAAGCTTTCTTT
V gene: TRBV18; J gene: TRBJ2-7; clone size: -; D gene: TRBD1; CDR3 protein: CASSPDLGQEYEQYF; CDR3 DNA: TGTGCCAGCTCACCCGATCTGGGACAGGAGTACGAGCAGTACTTC